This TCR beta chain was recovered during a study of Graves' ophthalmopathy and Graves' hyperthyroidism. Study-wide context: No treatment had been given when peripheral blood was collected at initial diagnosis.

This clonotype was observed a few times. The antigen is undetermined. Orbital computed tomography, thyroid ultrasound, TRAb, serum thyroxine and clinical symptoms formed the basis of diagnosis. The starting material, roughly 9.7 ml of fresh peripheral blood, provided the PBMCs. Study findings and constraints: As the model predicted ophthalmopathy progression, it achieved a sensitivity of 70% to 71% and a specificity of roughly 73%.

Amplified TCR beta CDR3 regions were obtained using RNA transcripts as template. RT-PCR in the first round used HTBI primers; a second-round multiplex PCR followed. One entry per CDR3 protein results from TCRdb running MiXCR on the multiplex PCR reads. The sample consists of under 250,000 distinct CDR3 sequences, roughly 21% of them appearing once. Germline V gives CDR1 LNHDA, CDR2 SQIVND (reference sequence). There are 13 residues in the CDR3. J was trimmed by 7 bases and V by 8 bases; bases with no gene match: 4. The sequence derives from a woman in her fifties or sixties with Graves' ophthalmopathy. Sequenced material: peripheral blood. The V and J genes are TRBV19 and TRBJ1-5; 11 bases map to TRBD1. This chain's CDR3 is CASGQGAGQPQHF. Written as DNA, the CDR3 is TGTGCCAGTGGACAGGGGGCCGGACAGCCCCAGCATTTT.